These T cell receptor beta chains were read from a single sample in a study of blood T cells in healthy people across ages. TCRdb fed the 5' RACE reads into MiXCR, producing one record per CDR3 protein. The profile shows approximately 2,000,000 distinct CDR3 sequences, roughly 43% of them singletons. Sequenced material: blood. These receptors came from a human donor in good health. Each CDR3 is given without its conserved first and last residue. D genes are given only for firm matches.

TRBV19	TRBJ2-2	-	ASVRENTGELF
TRBV7-3	TRBJ2-4	TRBD1	ASSQSGQGIQY
TRBV2	TRBJ2-7	-	ASSEITYEQY
TRBV7-2	TRBJ1-2	-	ASGFRRGGGYT
TRBV7-2	TRBJ2-5	TRBD1	ASSLLGGVATQY
TRBV5-1	TRBJ1-1	-	ASSYGGGNMNAEAF
TRBV7-2	TRBJ1-4	TRBD1	ASSLGGQGIANEKLF
TRBV6-1	-	-	ASSGRYGPYYEQY
TRBV6-5	TRBJ1-4	TRBD1	ASSSGQGSSKLF
TRBV6-5	TRBJ2-1	-	ASSSGAGEQF
TRBV12-3/TRBV12-4	TRBJ2-2	-	ASTGLISTGELF
TRBV9	TRBJ2-3	TRBD2	TSSGTDWNTQY
TRBV5-1	TRBJ2-3	-	ASSLEADTQY
TRBV4-1	TRBJ2-7	-	AGSLGAEQY
TRBV10-3	TRBJ2-1	-	AISEDQGRVNEQF
TRBV12-3/TRBV12-4	-	TRBD2	ASSWEGYEQY
TRBV4-3	TRBJ1-6	-	ASSQDIGEASPLH
TRBV20-1	TRBJ2-1	-	SAGSYNEQF
TRBV7-2	TRBJ2-7	-	ASSTTYERY
TRBV27	TRBJ1-5	TRBD1	ASSSGTGGYSNQPQH
TRBV12-3/TRBV12-4	TRBJ2-1	TRBD2	ASSSGTSFKEQF
TRBV10-3	-	-	AISESGASRDYEQY
TRBV20-1	TRBJ2-1	-	SAPRLGLSYNEQF
TRBV7-6	TRBJ2-7	-	ASSLGDWTELYEQY
TRBV20-1	TRBJ1-2	-	SARAPGGNYGYT
TRBV20-1	-	-	SARDRDGITYEQY
TRBV6-1	TRBJ1-1	TRBD1	ASSAVQGVPEAF
TRBV6-6	TRBJ2-7	TRBD1	ASRDTGTGGSAEQY
TRBV4-3	TRBJ1-4	TRBD1	ASSHSGGQEKLF
TRBV6-6	TRBJ1-5	-	ASSSGWAGQPQH